One and the same sample provided the 32 T cell receptor beta chains below, sequenced in a study of CD8 T cells in Susac syndrome. The RNA, about 0.45 to 1 ug, was put through reverse transcription using random hexamers. MiXCR, run by TCRdb on the immunoSEQ multiplex PCR reads, gives a single entry per CDR3 protein. The data hold some 200,000 distinct CDR3 sequences, with roughly 90% observed a single time. Sequencing was done on a sample of CD8+ T cells from PBMCs. The receptor set was obtained from a human donor with multiple sclerosis.

The chain joins TRBV19 to TRBJ1-2; 10 positions agree with TRBD1. From germline, CDR1 is LNHDA and CDR2 SQIVND (reference sequence). This CDR3 contains 13 residues. Losses at the gene ends were 5 bases for V and 3 bases for J; bases not matched to a gene: 0. CDR3 residues: CASSGQGDYGYTF. The DNA of the CDR3 is TGTGCCAGTAGTGGACAGGGGGACTATGGCTACACCTTC.

This clonotype was seen just once. The J gene is TRBJ2-2, the V gene TRBV7-9, with D perhaps assigned TRBD1 or TRBD2 (5 bases each). From germline, CDR1 is SEHNR and CDR2 FQNEAQ (reference sequence). This CDR3 comprises 15 residues. V was cut by 5 bases and J by 0 bases, with 10 bases left in between. Written as DNA, the CDR3 is TGTGCCAGCAGCACACGAGGGGCGAACACCGGGGAGCTGTTTTTT. Translation gives CASSTRGANTGELFF. The variable domain in full, with the rest retrieved from reference TRBV7-9 and TRBJ2-2, is DTGVSQNPRHKITKRGQNVTFRCDPISEHNRLYWYRQTLGQGPEFLTYFQNEAQLEKSRLLSDRFSAERPKGSFSTLEIQRTEQGDSAMYLCASSTRGANTGELFFGEGSRLTVL.

The rearrangement links TRBV29-1 to TRBJ2-7, with D unresolved. Trimming took off 7 bases at V and 1 base at J, with 11 bases between the two ends. The CDR3 consists of 12 residues. The germline CDR1 and CDR2 sequences are SQVTM and ANQGSEA. Written as DNA, the CDR3 is TGCAGCGCCGGAGAAATGTCCTACGAGCAGTACTTC. Translation gives CSAGEMSYEQYF.

This chain joins TRBV7-9 and TRBJ2-1; D unresolved. The length of the CDR3 is 11 residues. The ends were cut back, 8 bases at V and 8 bases at J, with 10 bases in the middle. CDR1 and CDR2 from the germline V gene are SEHNR and FQNEAQ (reference sequence). CDR3 in DNA: TGTGCCAGCGACCAGGCTCATGAGCAGTTCTTC. Protein: CASDQAHEQFF.

The chain joins TRBV4-1 to TRBJ1-2; D remains unclear. Germline lookup yields CDR1 MGHRA and CDR2 YSYEKL. Deletions cut 0 bases from V and 3 bases from J, with 17 bases between. This CDR3 comprises 17 residues. CDR3 coding DNA: TGCGCCAGCAGCCAAGATAGCACCTTAGAAGCCTACTATGGCTACACCTTC. Amino acids: CASSQDSTLEAYYGYTF.

This clonotype was seen only a few times. V and J are TRBV12-3 or TRBV12-4 and TRBJ2-2; D remains unclear. The CDR3 loop spans 11 amino acids. The V gene lost 6 bases and the J gene lost 6 bases, with 5 bases spanning the gap. In DNA form, the CDR3 reads TGTGCCAGCAGCTTCTCCGGGGAGCTGTTTTTT. Its protein is CASSFSGELFF.

The chain employs TRBV15 and TRBJ2-6, with unresolved D. This CDR3 has 15 amino acids. In germline, CDR1 is LNHNV, CDR2 YYDKDF (reference sequence). Trimming took off 0 bases at V and 0 bases at J, with 3 bases between the two ends. The CDR3 reads CATSREGSGANVLTF. CDR3 sequence (DNA): TGTGCCACCAGCAGAGAAGGCTCTGGGGCCAACGTCCTGACTTTC.

This chain joins TRBV4-1 and TRBJ2-2, with 8 bases matching TRBD2. This CDR3 has 21 residues. Germline assignment: CDR1 MGHRA and CDR2 YSYEKL. The J segment lost 2 bases and the V segment lost 1 base, leaving 18 bases of the junction unmatched. The CDR3 is CASSQGFGVLAGIENTGELFF. CDR3 in DNA: TGCGCCAGCAGCCAAGGTTTCGGGGTGTTAGCGGGAATAGAAAACACCGGGGAGCTGTTTTTT.

The chain links TRBV10-3 to TRBJ2-6; D may correspond to TRBD1 or TRBD2 (5 bases each). Trimming left V 0 bases short and J 0 bases short, with 12 bases between. CDR3 length: 18 residues. Germline CDR1 reads ENHRY; CDR2 reads SYGVKD. The CDR3 region is CAISESTGPSSGANVLTF. The CDR3 nucleotides read TGTGCCATCAGTGAGTCGACGGGACCCAGCTCTGGGGCCAACGTCCTGACTTTC.

The chain combines TRBV12-3 or TRBV12-4 with TRBJ2-4; 9 positions match TRBD1. The CDR3 length is 15 residues. V was pared by 5 bases and J by 4 bases, with 6 bases of the junction left unmatched. The CDR3 loop reads CASSQQGQGKNIQYF. CDR3 nucleotide sequence: TGTGCCAGCAGTCAACAGGGACAGGGTAAAAACATTCAGTACTTC.

This chain links TRBV5-1 with TRBJ2-7, with a possible D match to TRBD1 (5 bases). This CDR3 contains 15 residues. CDR1 and CDR2 (germline): SGHRS, YFSETQ. Trimming took 2 bases from V and 0 from J, leaving 12 bases between them. CDR3 in DNA: TGCGCCAGCAGCTTATCGTGGGGCCCCTCCTACGAGCAGTACTTC. Translated, it gives CASSLSWGPSYEQYF. The whole variable domain, filled in from reference TRBV5-1 and TRBJ2-7, reads KAGVTQTPRYLIKTRGQQVTLSCSPISGHRSVSWYQQTPGQGLQFLFEYFSETQRNKGNFPGRFSGRQFSNSRSEMNVSTLELGDSALYLCASSLSWGPSYEQYFGPGTRLTVT.

The V and J genes are TRBV30 and TRBJ1-1; maybe TRBD1 (6 bases). The CDR3 totals 13 residues. V lost 4 bases to trimming and J lost 5 bases, with 14 bases between them. Germline CDR1 reads GTSNPN; CDR2 reads SVGIG (reference sequence). CDR3 sequence: CAWTPDRGTEAFF. CDR3 nucleotide sequence: TGTGCCTGGACGCCGGACAGAGGAACTGAAGCTTTCTTT.

Comments on this clonotype: At one of its ends the junction is not consistent with the germline gene, which may arise from a read error. The V gene is TRBV9, the J gene TRBJ1-1; maybe TRBD1 (6 bases). The CDR3 contains 15 residues. Per the germline V gene, CDR1 is SGDLS and CDR2 is YYNGEE. The CDR3 here is CASSARTAKNAEAFF. The CDR3 DNA reads as TGTGCCAGCAGCGCAAGGACAGCTAAGAACGCTGAAGCTTTCTTT. The whole variable domain, filled in from reference TRBV9 and TRBJ1-1, reads DSGVTQTPKHLITATGQRVTLRCSPRSGDLSVYWYQQSLDQGLQFLIQYYNGEERAKGNILERFSAQQFPDLHSELNLSSLELGDSALYFCASSARTAKNAEAFFGQGTRLTVV.

The chain recombines TRBV10-3 with TRBJ1-5; 7 nucleotides align to TRBD1. The CDR3 has 12 residues. Germline V gene sequence: CDR1 ENHRY, CDR2 SYGVKD. With 8 bases clipped from V and 6 bases from J, the junction kept 4 bases outside the gene matches. The CDR3 bases are TGTGCCATCCAGGGGGAAGGTCAGCCCCAGCATTTT. It translates to CAIQGEGQPQHF.

The chain uses TRBV7-9 and TRBJ2-5; D is undetermined. This CDR3 is 15 amino acids long. The V and J ends lost 5 bases and 1 base respectively, with 14 bases between them. Germline CDR1 SEHNR, CDR2 FQNEAQ (reference sequence). The DNA of the CDR3 is TGTGCCAGCAGCGGCCTTTCCGGCGTCCAAGAGACCCAGTACTTC. Translated: CASSGLSGVQETQYF.

This clonotype was observed a single time. CDR3 sequence reads: CASRGQGHSYNEQFF. The DNA of the CDR3 is TGCGCCAGCAGGGGACAGGGGCATTCCTACAATGAGCAGTTCTTC. V usage is TRBV5-1 and J usage is TRBJ2-1, with 10 bases identical to TRBD1. The CDR3 covers 15 residues. Trimming took 5 bases from V and 1 from J; bases not matched to a gene: 3. The V gene's germline CDR1 is SGHRS and CDR2 YFSETQ.

The chain recombines TRBV7-2 with TRBJ2-1; D perhaps matches TRBD2 (7 bases). The CDR3 is 14 amino acids. The germline V and J ends were trimmed by 5 bases and 9 bases, with 17 bases remaining between them. In germline, CDR1 is SGHTA, CDR2 FQGNSA. CDR3 coding DNA: TGTGCCAGCAGCAGGGGGAGACTAGCTGCTGAGCAGTTCTTC. Translating gives CASSRGRLAAEQFF. The full variable domain, its missing parts supplied by reference TRBV7-2 and TRBJ2-1, is GAGVSQSPSNKVTEKGKDVELRCDPISGHTALYWYRQSLGQGLEFLIYFQGNSAPDKSGLPSDRFSAERTGGSVSTLTIQRTQQEDSAVYLCASSRGRLAAEQFFGPGTRLTVL.

A single count supports this clonotype. The CDR3 sequence: CASSALGLAGYNEQFF. The CDR3 nucleotides are TGTGCCAGCAGCGCCCTGGGACTAGCGGGTTACAATGAGCAGTTCTTC. This chain links TRBV7-3 with TRBJ2-1, with TRBD2 matching 12 bases. CDR3 length equals 16 residues. The J segment lost 4 bases and the V segment lost 5 bases, leaving 6 bases of the junction unmatched. Germline values: CDR1 SGHTA, CDR2 FQGTGA.

The genes are TRBV7-9 and TRBJ2-7; 8 bases line up with TRBD2. The junction had 12 bases not matched to a gene; V was cut back by 5 bases and J by 0 bases. CDR3 length: 17 amino acids. CDR1 is SEHNR, CDR2 FQNEAQ, per germline (reference sequence). The CDR3 nucleotides read TGTGCCAGCAGCCCCTCCGGGACGGGGGGGCTCTCCTACGAGCAGTACTTC. Its translation is CASSPSGTGGLSYEQYF.

This clonotype came up once. This chain joins TRBV29-1 and TRBJ2-3; maybe TRBD2 (7 bases). The germline V gene has CDR1 SQVTM and CDR2 ANQGSEA. The CDR3 contains 15 residues. With 2 bases removed from V and 3 bases from J, the gap between germline ends came to 15 bases. CDR3 DNA: TGCAGCGTTGAATCCTGGGAGGGGGTGACAGATACGCAGTATTTT. Its translation is CSVESWEGVTDTQYF.

This clonotype was detected once. The genes are TRBV27 and TRBJ2-3, with a possible D match to TRBD2 (6 bases). Trimming left V 5 bases short and J 11 bases short, with 17 bases between. The CDR3 spans 13 residues. Per the germline V gene, CDR1 is MNHEY and CDR2 is SMNVEV (reference sequence). DNA of the CDR3: TGTGCCAGCAGTCACGGGAGAAGTTGGGAGCAGTATTTT. Translating it yields CASSHGRSWEQYF.

The rearrangement joins TRBV5-4 to TRBJ2-7; 7 nucleotides agree with TRBD1. CDR1 is SGHNT and CDR2 is YYREEE in the germline V gene (reference sequence). This CDR3 is 14 amino acids long. V lost 3 bases and J lost 3; bases outside the gene matches: 6. Here the CDR3 reads CASSSGTALYEQYF. The DNA for the CDR3 is TGTGCCAGCAGCTCCGGGACAGCTCTCTACGAGCAGTACTTC. The full variable domain, with the rest looked up from reference TRBV5-4 and TRBJ2-7, is ETGVTQSPTHLIKTRGQQVTLRCSSQSGHNTVSWYQQALGQGPQFIFQYYREEENGRGNFPPRFSGLQFPNYSSELNVNALELDDSALYLCASSSGTALYEQYFGPGTRLTVT.

The chain couples TRBV9 to TRBJ2-5; 13 bases agree with TRBD2. J was trimmed by 3 bases and V by 3 bases; bases with no gene match: 2. The CDR3 length is 15 residues. From germline, CDR1 is SGDLS and CDR2 YYNGEE. The CDR3 sequence: CASSEGTSGKETQYF. CDR3 coding DNA: TGTGCCAGCAGCGAAGGGACTAGCGGGAAAGAGACCCAGTACTTC.

This clonotype came up once. This sequence joins TRBV29-1 and TRBJ2-2, with 10 bases matching TRBD1. V was clipped by 7 bases and J by 5 bases; unmatched bases: 16. Per the germline V gene, CDR1 is SQVTM and CDR2 is ANQGSEA. The CDR3 has 17 residues. For the CDR3, the DNA is TGCAGCGCCTACTTTAGGGACAGGGGATCAAGGACCGGGGAGCTGTTTTTT. Amino acids: CSAYFRDRGSRTGELFF.

The V gene is TRBV4-3, the J gene TRBJ1-2; D unresolved. The CDR3 has 16 residues. The germline CDR1 and CDR2 sequences are LGHNA and YSLEER. V lost 4 bases to trimming and J lost 4 bases, with 19 bases between them. The CDR3 nucleotides are TGCGCCAGCAGCCCCGGAGTTAGGTTGGGCTCCTATGGCTACACCTTC. Its translation: CASSPGVRLGSYGYTF.

This chain connects TRBV5-4 to TRBJ2-3, with a possible D match to TRBD1 (6 bases). CDR1 and CDR2 (germline): SGHNT, YYREEE (reference sequence). V was clipped by 0 bases and J by 5 bases, with 16 bases between them. CDR3 length equals 16 residues. The chain's CDR3 is CASSLGAPLGGDTQYF. As DNA, the CDR3 is TGTGCCAGCAGCTTGGGGGCCCCCTTAGGGGGAGATACGCAGTATTTT.

The gene calls are TRBV28 and TRBJ2-5, with D possibly matching TRBD2 (6 bases). Germline assignment: CDR1 MDHEN and CDR2 SYDVKM. This CDR3 comprises 13 residues. V was shortened by 6 bases and J by 5 bases, with 13 bases between the two germline ends. The CDR3 sequence is CASSWTGEETQYF. CDR3 in DNA: TGTGCCAGCAGCTGGACGGGGGAGGAGACCCAGTACTTC. The whole variable domain, remainder taken from reference TRBV28 and TRBJ2-5, is DVKVTQSSRYLVKRTGEKVFLECVQDMDHENMFWYRQDPGLGLRLIYFSYDVKMKEKGDIPEGYSVSREKKERFSLILESASTNQTSMYLCASSWTGEETQYFGPGTRLLVL.

The chain joins TRBV7-9 to TRBJ1-5; D might be TRBD1 (6 bases). The CDR3 length is 14 residues. V lost 5 bases to trimming and J lost 4 bases, with 12 bases between them. Germline V gives CDR1 SEHNR, CDR2 FQNEAQ (reference sequence). The CDR3 DNA reads as TGTGCCAGCAGCCTTTCTACAGGGAATCAGCCCCAGCATTTT. It specifies CASSLSTGNQPQHF.

The V call is TRBV5-6, the J call TRBJ2-7; D perhaps matches TRBD1 (6 bases). The CDR3 is 16 residues long. Per the germline V gene, CDR1 is SGHDT and CDR2 is YYEEEE. V was trimmed by 3 bases and J by 0 bases, leaving 16 bases between them. The DNA for the CDR3 is TGTGCCAGCAGCTCCCCCCGGGACACGAGCTCCTACGAGCAGTACTTC. Residues: CASSSPRDTSSYEQYF.

J is TRBJ1-2 and V is TRBV20-1; TRBD1 matches at 7 bases. J was trimmed by 1 base and V by 6 bases; bases with no gene match: 5. Germline V lookup: CDR1 DFQATT, CDR2 SNEGSKA (reference sequence). The CDR3 runs 13 residues. CDR3 DNA sequence: TGCAGTGCAAACGACAGGGATAACTATGGCTACACCTTC. Translating gives CSANDRDNYGYTF.

The chain carries TRBV6-2 or TRBV6-3 and TRBJ1-4; the D gene is possibly TRBD1 (5 bases). The CDR3 length is 15 residues. From germline, CDR1 is MNHEY and CDR2 SVGEGT. Deletions cut 2 bases from V and 2 bases from J, with 9 bases between. DNA of the CDR3: TGTGCCAGCAGTTACGAGGGGAAGACTAATGAAAAACTGTTTTTT. Translated: CASSYEGKTNEKLFF.

J is TRBJ2-7 and V is TRBV10-3; D is unclear. Germline lookup yields CDR1 ENHRY and CDR2 SYGVKD. CDR3 length: 14 residues. The ends were cut back, 5 bases at V and 3 bases at J, with 14 bases in the middle. The CDR3 region is CAISSDTALYEQYF. CDR3 DNA sequence: TGTGCCATCAGTTCCGACACCGCGCTCTACGAGCAGTACTTC.